The 31 T cell receptor beta chains listed next were all sequenced from one sample in a study of shared clonotypes between healthy human individuals. Clones were sequenced by immunoSEQ multiplex PCR, and TCRdb holds only the in-frame ones, with some missing. This table has about 480,000 clones, 79% appearing once. Sequencing input: PBMCs. These receptors came from a woman in her thirties or forties in good health. Some clones in this sample may be carry-over from other donors' samples.

The chain uses TRBV19 and TRBJ1-2, with 10 bases identical to TRBD1. The CDR3 is 13 amino acids. Germline loops: CDR1 LNHDA, CDR2 SQIVND (reference sequence). The trim removed 7 bases at V and 6 bases at J, leaving 5 bases unmatched. CDR3 in amino acids: CASNPGTGDGYTF. DNA for the CDR3: TGTGCCAGTAACCCCGGGACAGGGGATGGCTACACCTTC.

The chain recombines TRBV11-3 with TRBJ2-7; 8 nucleotides align to TRBD1. The trim removed 5 bases at V and 0 bases at J, leaving 3 bases unmatched. Germline CDR1 is SGHNT and CDR2 is YENEEA. This CDR3 contains 14 residues. CDR3: CASSDRGSSYEQYF. CDR3 DNA sequence: TGTGCCAGCAGCGACAGGGGAAGCTCCTACGAGCAGTACTTC.

This clone was detected only a few times. The V and J genes are TRBV6-5 and TRBJ2-1; D gene uncertain. Trimming pared 2 bases from V and 2 bases from J, leaving 7 bases between. In germline, CDR1 is MNHEY, CDR2 SVGAGI. The CDR3 is made up of 14 amino acids. Here the CDR3 DNA reads TGTGCCAGCAGTTACACCCGAACCTACAATGAGCAGTTCTTC. It is translated as CASSYTRTYNEQFF.

This clone was seen a few times. The chain joins TRBV19 to TRBJ2-2; D remains unclear. V lost 5 bases and J lost 6, with 13 bases in between. This CDR3 has 14 residues. Germline V CDR1 and CDR2: LNHDA, SQIVND (reference sequence). The CDR3 bases are TGTGCCAGTAGTGCCTTCCTTGTGGCCGGGGAGCTGTTTTTT. Its translation is CASSAFLVAGELFF.

Written as DNA, the CDR3 is TGTGCCAGCAGCGTAGGGACAGTGCATGGCTACACCTTC. The encoded protein is CASSVGTVHGYTF. The V and J genes are TRBV9 and TRBJ1-2; weak D call: TRBD1 (6 bases). V lost 0 bases and J lost 6, with 9 bases in between. The CDR3 is 13 residues long. Germline V gene lookup returns CDR1 SGDLS and CDR2 YYNGEE.

The gene calls are TRBV7-9 and TRBJ1-2; 8 positions match TRBD1. Germline CDR1 is SEHNR and CDR2 is FQNEAQ (reference sequence). V gave up 6 bases and J gave up 6 bases; unmatched junction bases: 6. This CDR3 spans 13 amino acids. CDR3 DNA: TGTGCCAGCAGTTCGGACAGGGTCCATGGCTACACCTTC. Amino acid sequence: CASSSDRVHGYTF.

This rearrangement joins TRBV19 to TRBJ2-3; D is ambiguous. Trimming took off 6 bases at V and 5 bases at J, with 9 bases between the two ends. The CDR3 length is 12 residues. The germline gives CDR1 LNHDA, CDR2 SQIVND (reference sequence). CDR3 in DNA: TGTGCCAGTAGCCCGGATGGAGATACGCAGTATTTT. This encodes CASSPDGDTQYF.

The gene calls are TRBV29-1 and TRBJ2-4, with D possibly matching TRBD2 (6 bases). CDR1 is SQVTM and CDR2 is ANQGSEA in the germline V gene. The CDR3 has 12 residues. Trimming removed 4 bases at V and 9 bases at J, with 13 bases between. CDR3 nucleotide sequence: TGCAGCGTTGCCGGGAGTTTGGGCATTCAGTACTTC. Amino acid sequence: CSVAGSLGIQYF. Full variable domain (outside the CDR3, taken from reference TRBV29-1 and TRBJ2-4): SAVISQKPSRDICQRGTSLTIQCQVDSQVTMMFWYRQQPGQSLTLIATANQGSEATYESGFVIDKFPISRPNLTFSTLTVSNMSPEDSSIYLCSVAGSLGIQYFGAGTRLSVL.

The chain has TRBV6-4 and TRBJ2-1; TRBD2 agrees at 8 bases. CDR1 is MRHNA and CDR2 is SNTAGT in the germline V gene. The CDR3 sequence is 15 residues long. J gave up 9 bases and V 1 base, and 8 bases lay outside the gene matches. The CDR3 loop is CASSDCGASGCEQFF. DNA for the CDR3: TGTGCCAGCAGTGACTGCGGGGCTAGCGGGTGTGAGCAGTTCTTC.

V usage is TRBV13 and J usage is TRBJ1-4; unclear D gene. The CDR3 is 15 residues long. With 4 bases removed from V and 3 bases from J, the gap between germline ends came to 12 bases. Germline V gene lookup returns CDR1 PRHDT and CDR2 FYEKMQ (reference sequence). The CDR3 region has the DNA TGTGCCAGCAGCTCTAGGGCGGGCCCTAATGAAAAACTGTTTTTT. As protein: CASSSRAGPNEKLFF.

V is TRBV5-1 and J is TRBJ1-2; no clear D. The CDR3 sequence is 14 residues long. CDR1 is SGHRS, CDR2 YFSETQ, per germline. V gave up 3 bases and J gave up 2 bases, with 11 bases separating them. CDR3 protein: CASSSTAGNYGYTF. CDR3 DNA: TGCGCCAGCAGCTCGACGGCGGGGAACTATGGCTACACCTTC.

The J gene is TRBJ2-1, the V gene TRBV2, with D perhaps given as TRBD1 or TRBD2 (5 bases each). Trimming removed 4 bases at V and 6 bases at J, with 13 bases between. Germline CDR1 SNHLY, CDR2 FYNNEI. This CDR3 region has 14 residues. CDR3 region: CASSARGGRNEQFF. In nucleotides, the CDR3 is TGTGCCAGCAGTGCGAGGGGCGGGCGCAATGAGCAGTTCTTC.

The chain links TRBV7-8 to TRBJ2-2; 10 bases line up with TRBD1. CDR1 is SGHVS, CDR2 FQNEAQ, per germline. V shed 2 bases, J shed 5 bases, and the junction held 8 bases outside the gene matches. This CDR3 is built from 17 residues. Here the CDR3 reads CASSLPRDRGRTGELFF. The CDR3 bases are TGTGCCAGCAGCTTACCCCGGGACAGGGGAAGAACCGGGGAGCTGTTTTTT.

As regards this clone: A much more abundant neighbour one base away suggests this may be a read error. This specimen includes other DNA sequences encoding the same CDR3. The CDR3 nucleotides read TGCAGTGTTGAAGATCTGCTAAGTGGCTACACCTTC. Protein: CSVEDLLSGYTF. V and J are TRBV29-1 and TRBJ1-2; D uncertain. This CDR3 is 12 amino acids long. CDR1 SQVTM and CDR2 ANQGSEA come from the germline V gene.

The chain carries TRBV28 and TRBJ2-6; 10 nucleotides agree with TRBD1. V lost 5 bases and J lost 2; bases outside the gene matches: 9. The germline gives CDR1 MDHEN, CDR2 SYDVKM. This CDR3 has 18 amino acids. The CDR3 DNA reads TGTGCCAGCAGTGCCCCGGGACAGGGGCCGGCTGGGGCCAACGTCCTGACTTTC. Amino acids: CASSAPGQGPAGANVLTF.

The J gene is TRBJ2-1, the V gene TRBV10-3, with 7 bases identical to TRBD2. V lost 7 bases and J lost 6; bases outside the gene matches: 6. CDR3 length: 13 residues. In germline, CDR1 is ENHRY, CDR2 SYGVKD. The DNA for the CDR3 is TGTGCCATCAAGGATACTAGCGCCAATGAGCAGTTCTTC. Protein: CAIKDTSANEQFF.

The gene calls are TRBV5-1 and TRBJ1-1, with a weak D call TRBD1 (6 bases). The CDR3 runs 15 residues. Germline CDR1 and CDR2: SGHRS and YFSETQ. The V and J ends lost 8 bases and 1 base respectively, with 18 bases between them. The chain's CDR3 is CASTLGAAENTEAFF. CDR3 DNA sequence: TGCGCCAGTACCTTGGGGGCGGCCGAGAACACTGAAGCTTTCTTT.

The J gene is TRBJ1-5, the V gene TRBV6-1; D not resolved. From germline, CDR1 is MNHNS and CDR2 SASEGT. V was cut by 1 base and J by 7 bases, with 8 bases left in between. The CDR3 spans 13 residues. The CDR3: CASSEEGRQPQHF. CDR3 nucleotides: TGTGCCAGCAGTGAAGAAGGGAGGCAGCCCCAGCATTTT.

This sequence joins TRBV11-2 and TRBJ2-1; a weak D match, TRBD1 (5 bases). This CDR3 comprises 15 residues. V shed 0 bases and J shed 8 bases, with 14 bases lying between them. The V gene's germline CDR1 is SGHAT and CDR2 FQNNGV. CDR3 residues: CASSLETNRIDEQFF. For the CDR3, the DNA is TGTGCCAGCAGCTTAGAGACCAACAGGATCGATGAGCAGTTCTTC.

This rearrangement joins TRBV5-4 to TRBJ2-6; TRBD2 is a possible D gene (5 bases). V was cut by 3 bases and J by 3 bases, with 19 bases left in between. CDR3 length equals 18 residues. Germline lookup yields CDR1 SGHNT and CDR2 YYREEE (reference sequence). The CDR3 spells CASSSGGLARGGANVLTF. CDR3 nucleotides: TGTGCCAGCAGCTCTGGCGGGCTAGCTCGTGGTGGGGCCAACGTCCTGACTTTC.

This clone showed up just once. This chain links TRBV5-4 with TRBJ1-1; 7 bases match TRBD1. The CDR3 runs 13 residues. CDR1 is SGHNT and CDR2 is YYREEE in the germline V gene (reference sequence). V dropped 4 bases and J dropped 4; count of bases not matched to a gene: 4. The CDR3 sequence is CASSEDRFTEAFF. The DNA for the CDR3 is TGTGCCAGCAGCGAGGACAGGTTCACTGAAGCTTTCTTT. Looking up the rest from reference TRBV5-4 and TRBJ1-1 gives the full variable domain: ETGVTQSPTHLIKTRGQQVTLRCSSQSGHNTVSWYQQALGQGPQFIFQYYREEENGRGNFPPRFSGLQFPNYSSELNVNALELDDSALYLCASSEDRFTEAFFGQGTRLTVV.

This rearrangement joins TRBV5-1 to TRBJ1-1; possible D gene TRBD1, 5 bases. This CDR3 has 14 residues. The V and J ends lost 0 bases and 5 bases respectively, with 11 bases between them. Germline CDR1 reads SGHRS; CDR2 reads YFSETQ. The CDR3 loop reads CASSLVGARTEAFF. In DNA, the CDR3 is TGCGCCAGCAGCTTGGTTGGGGCGCGAACTGAAGCTTTCTTT.

The rearrangement joins TRBV2 to TRBJ2-2, with TRBD2 matching over 11 bases. The CDR3 is 15 residues long. With 5 bases clipped from V and 4 bases from J, the junction kept 3 bases outside the gene matches. Germline assignment: CDR1 SNHLY and CDR2 FYNNEI. The CDR3 sequence: CASSITSGSTGELFF. The DNA for the CDR3 is TGTGCCAGCAGTATCACTAGCGGGAGCACCGGGGAGCTGTTTTTT.

V gene TRBV7-3 combines with J gene TRBJ2-3; D is possibly TRBD1 (6 bases). This CDR3 is built from 20 residues. Germline CDR1 is SGHTA and CDR2 is FQGTGA. Trimming removed 1 base from V and 7 bases from J, with 30 bases in between. The CDR3 DNA follows: TGTGCCAGCAGCTTAAAGGGTCCTGTTCAGGGGACGCGGGTATTGCATACGCAGTATTTT. Translation: CASSLKGPVQGTRVLHTQYF. The full variable domain, rest sourced from reference TRBV7-3 and TRBJ2-3, is GAGVSQTPSNKVTEKGKYVELRCDPISGHTALYWYRQSLGQGPEFLIYFQGTGAADDSGLPNDRFFAVRPEGSVSTLKIQRTERGDSAVYLCASSLKGPVQGTRVLHTQYFGPGTRLTVL.

The chain links TRBV7-2 to TRBJ1-4; D unresolved. The V end lost 5 bases, the J end lost 8 bases, and 15 bases lay between the germline ends. This CDR3 region has 14 residues. CDR1 is SGHTA and CDR2 is FQGNSA in the germline V gene. CDR3 sequence: CASSRIPGKEKLFF. The CDR3 DNA is TGTGCCAGCAGCCGGATCCCCGGGAAGGAAAAACTGTTTTTT.

The chain combines TRBV19 with TRBJ2-5; 9 nucleotides line up with TRBD1. CDR1 LNHDA and CDR2 SQIVND come from the germline V gene (reference sequence). Germline trimming cut 1 base from V and 5 bases from J; bases unmatched to any gene: 5. This CDR3 spans 15 amino acids. Written as DNA, the CDR3 is TGTGCCAGTAGTATAGCAACAGGGGGCGGGGAGACCCAGTACTTC. This translates into CASSIATGGGETQYF. The full variable domain, with the rest looked up from reference TRBV19 and TRBJ2-5, is DGGITQSPKYLFRKEGQNVTLSCEQNLNHDAMYWYRQDPGQGLRLIYYSQIVNDFQKGDIAEGYSVSREKKESFPLTVTSAQKNPTAFYLCASSIATGGGETQYFGPGTRLLVL.

V gene TRBV28 combines with J gene TRBJ2-7; 7 bases are shared with TRBD1. The CDR3 sequence is 14 residues long. Germline CDR1 reads MDHEN; CDR2 reads SYDVKM. With 2 bases clipped from V and 2 bases from J, the junction kept 3 bases outside the gene matches. Here the CDR3 reads CASSLRGRTYEQYF. CDR3 in DNA: TGTGCCAGCAGTTTAAGGGGGCGAACCTACGAGCAGTACTTC.

Notes on this clone: This likely stems from a read error, as it lies one base from a far larger clone. The same CDR3 also results from other DNA sequences found in this sample. The genes are TRBV5-1 and TRBJ2-6, with D hard to call. CDR3 length: 18 amino acids. Germline-derived CDR1 and CDR2 are SGHRS and YFSETQ. As DNA, the CDR3 is TGCGCCAGCAGTTTGGGCGTTGTAGATACCTCTGGGGCCAACGTCCTGACTTTC. It specifies CASSLGVVDTSGANVLTF. Filled out from reference TRBV5-1 and TRBJ2-6, the complete variable domain reads KAGVTQTPRYLIKTRGQQVTLSCSPISGHRSVSWYQQTPGQGLQFLFEYFSETQRNKGNFPGRFSGRQFSNSRSEMNVSTLELGDSALYLCASSLGVVDTSGANVLTFGAGSRLTVL.

The table lists this clone with many counts. V is TRBV25-1 and J is TRBJ2-1, with 14 bases lining up with TRBD2. V lost 0 bases and J lost 7; bases outside the gene matches: 2. The CDR3 is 16 residues long. Germline V CDR1 and CDR2: MGHDK, SYGVNS. The CDR3 reads CASSEYRLAGGNEQFF. CDR3 coding DNA: TGTGCCAGCAGTGAATATAGACTAGCGGGAGGGAATGAGCAGTTCTTC.

This chain connects TRBV6-6 to TRBJ2-2, with D perhaps TRBD2 (5 bases). The CDR3 is 15 amino acids. Germline CDR1 is MNHNY and CDR2 is SVGAGI (reference sequence). The V end was cut by 5 bases, the J end by 0 bases, with 10 bases between. The CDR3 DNA follows: TGTGCCAGCAGTATCCGGACTGCGAACACCGGGGAGCTGTTTTTT. Protein sequence: CASSIRTANTGELFF.

The rearrangement uses TRBV11-3 and TRBJ2-1; 16 nucleotides match TRBD2. The V gene end was trimmed by 4 bases and the J gene end by 7 bases; junction bases not matched to a gene: 7. Germline CDR1 SGHNT, CDR2 YENEEA. The CDR3 extends over 17 amino acids. The CDR3 sequence is CASSSGLAGGPGNEQFF. CDR3 sequence (DNA): TGTGCCAGCAGCTCGGGACTAGCGGGAGGGCCGGGGAATGAGCAGTTCTTC.